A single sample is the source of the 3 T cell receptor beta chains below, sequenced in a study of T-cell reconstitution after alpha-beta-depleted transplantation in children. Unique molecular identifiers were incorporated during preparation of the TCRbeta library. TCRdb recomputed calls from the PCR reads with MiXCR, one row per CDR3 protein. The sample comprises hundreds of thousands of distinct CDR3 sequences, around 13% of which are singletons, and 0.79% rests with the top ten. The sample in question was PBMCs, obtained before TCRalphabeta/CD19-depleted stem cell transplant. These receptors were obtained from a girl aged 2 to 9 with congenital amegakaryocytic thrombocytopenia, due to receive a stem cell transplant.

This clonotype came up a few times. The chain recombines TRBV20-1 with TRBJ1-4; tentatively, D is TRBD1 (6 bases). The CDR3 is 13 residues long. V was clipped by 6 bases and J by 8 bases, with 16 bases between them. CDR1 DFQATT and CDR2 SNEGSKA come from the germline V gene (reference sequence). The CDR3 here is CSAPLQGGEKLFF. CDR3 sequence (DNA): TGCAGTGCACCCCTACAGGGTGGCGAAAAACTGTTTTTT.

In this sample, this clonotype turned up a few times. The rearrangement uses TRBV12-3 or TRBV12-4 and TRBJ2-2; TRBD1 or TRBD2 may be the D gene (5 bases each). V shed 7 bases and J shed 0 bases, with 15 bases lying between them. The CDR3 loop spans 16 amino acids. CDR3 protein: CASNRRGAPNTGELFF. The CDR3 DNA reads TGTGCCAGCAATCGTCGGGGCGCCCCGAACACCGGGGAGCTGTTTTTT.

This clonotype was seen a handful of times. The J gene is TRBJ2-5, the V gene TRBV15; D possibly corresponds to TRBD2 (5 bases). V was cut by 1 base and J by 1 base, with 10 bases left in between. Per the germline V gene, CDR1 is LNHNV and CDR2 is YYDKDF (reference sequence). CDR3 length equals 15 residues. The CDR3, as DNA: TGTGCCACCAGCAGAGTTGAGGGAGTCCAAGAGACCCAGTACTTC. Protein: CATSRVEGVQETQYF. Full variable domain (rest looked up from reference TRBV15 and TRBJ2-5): DAMVIQNPRYQVTQFGKPVTLSCSQTLNHNVMYWYQQKSSQAPKLLFHYYDKDFNNEADTPDNFQSRRPNTSFCFLDIRSPGLGDTAMYLCATSRVEGVQETQYFGPGTRLLVL.